This TCR beta chain was sequenced for a study of memory CD4+ T cells and cytomegalovirus serostatus. Across the whole study: Healthy Belgian adult donors included about nine CMV-positive and some 24 CMV-negative people.

CDR3 length equals 17 residues. V lost 1 base to trimming and J lost 5 bases; unmatched junction nucleotides: 8. Looked up from germline, CDR1 is LNHDA and CDR2 is SQIVND (reference sequence). Per the original data handling: Out-of-frame sequences were removed, leaving some 2 million distinct TCRbeta sequences. Measured with immunoSEQ multiplex PCR; TCRdb has only the in-frame clones, and not every one. The V and J calls and the clone size are those of that table, but D and trimming were determined from the DNA. The repertoire includes about 26,000 clones, 75% to 85% of them detected once, and 0.68% sits in the top ten. Single viable CD3+CD4+CD8-CD45RO+ cells were sorted as the memory CD4+ T cells. On this clone: Its specificity is not known.

Study-wide points: The CMV-associated TCR signature appears largely within the CD4+ memory repertoire. CD4+ memory repertoires contained about 40% of the 164 reported CMV TCRbeta sequences.

This TCR derives from an adult in good health and CMV-seronegative. The source material was memory CD4+ T cells from blood. The chain carries TRBV19 and TRBJ2-2; 9 nucleotides align to TRBD1. CDR3 sequence: CASSIVGNRGRTGELFF. Here the CDR3 DNA reads TGTGCCAGTAGTATAGTGGGGAACAGGGGGCGTACCGGGGAGCTGTTTTTT. Full variable domain (missing parts from reference TRBV19 and TRBJ2-2): DGGITQSPKYLFRKEGQNVTLSCEQNLNHDAMYWYRQDPGQGLRLIYYSQIVNDFQKGDIAEGYSVSREKKESFPLTVTSAQKNPTAFYLCASSIVGNRGRTGELFFGEGSRLTVL.